This entry lists 3 T cell receptor beta chains sequenced from one sample in a study of blood T cell repertoires in COVID-19. Here immunoSEQ multiplex PCR was the method, and the copy in TCRdb shows in-frame clones only, minus some. The repertoire consists of around 160,000 clones, with approximately 90% occurring once and the leading ten covering roughly 2%. The sample consisted of peripheral blood. The receptors stem from a man aged 18 to 29 with acute or convalescent COVID-19.

This chain connects TRBV30 to TRBJ1-5; D is possibly TRBD1 (5 bases). From germline, CDR1 is GTSNPN and CDR2 SVGIG (reference sequence). The CDR3 loop spans 17 amino acids. V lost 2 bases, J lost 2 bases, and 19 bases lay in between. DNA of the CDR3: TGTGCCTGGAGTCCCAAGGGGTTGGGAATAGGCAATCAGCCCCAGCATTTT. Its protein is CAWSPKGLGIGNQPQHF.

The rearrangement links TRBV25-1 to TRBJ2-5, with 7 bases lining up with TRBD1. Trimming removed 5 bases from V and 4 bases from J; junction bases left unmatched: 4. Per germline, CDR1 MGHDK and CDR2 SYGVNS. This CDR3 comprises 13 residues. As DNA, the CDR3 is TGTGCCAGCAGTCGACAGGGTCTAGAGACCCAGTACTTC. It yields the protein CASSRQGLETQYF.

The chain couples TRBV9 to TRBJ1-2, with D tentatively TRBD1 (6 bases). CDR1 is SGDLS, CDR2 YYNGEE, per germline. CDR3 size: 12 residues. The germline V and J ends were trimmed by 4 bases and 6 bases, with 10 bases remaining between them. The CDR3: CASSRGIDGYTF. Here the CDR3 DNA reads TGTGCCAGCAGCAGGGGGATCGATGGCTACACCTTC.